The TCR beta chain under discussion was sequenced for a study of T cell responses to AZD1222 COVID-19 vaccine. Study-level results: Most donors were white British and more were female, and clonal diversity was possibly underestimated.

Libraries were prepared by immunoSEQ multiplex PCR; TCRdb keeps only in-frame clonotypes and omits some of them. The data show about 92,000 clones, approximately 91% seen once. The trim removed 3 bases at V and 5 bases at J, leaving 21 bases unmatched. The germline gives CDR1 ENHRY, CDR2 SYGVKD. This CDR3 is 20 amino acids long. For this clone: Its antigen is unidentified.

The TCR originated in an adult in good health. The V call is TRBV10-3, the J call TRBJ2-2; 7 bases line up with TRBD1. The sequenced sample was peripheral blood, obtained on day 0 of AZD1222 vaccination. The CDR3, as DNA: TGTGCCATCAGTGACCCGGCAGGGGGTGCAAGGGGAATGGGGACCGGGGAGCTGTTTTTT. Translated: CAISDPAGGARGMGTGELFF.